The source of this TCR beta chain is a study of cytomegalovirus exposure and HLA in healthy donors. Notes on the study in general: Subsequent analysis revealed that first-cohort TCR clusters tended to co-occur in the 110 or so validation repertoires. In vitro, a few CMV-associated chains proved specific for CMV antigens. Published work reported that the classifier diagnosed cytomegalovirus status with high specificity and sensitivity.

Method: immunoSEQ multiplex PCR; TCRdb's copy keeps in-frame clones and lacks some. The sample has about 260,000 clones, 90% seen once. V was cut by 8 bases and J by 5 bases, with 20 bases left in between. This CDR3 has 14 amino acids. Germline loops: CDR1 SQVTM, CDR2 ANQGSEA. About this clone itself: Its antigen is as yet unknown.

Donors came from a validation cohort of some 130 subjects, distinct from the first 666-subject cohort. The sequenced sample was PBMCs. This sequence was found in a woman younger than 45 in good health and CMV-seronegative. The chain uses TRBV29-1 and TRBJ2-3; D might be TRBD2 (5 bases). The CDR3 nucleotides read TGCAGCACACGTCTCTCAGACTATCAAGATACGCAGTATTTT. This sequence encodes CSTRLSDYQDTQYF.